Sequencing of this TCR beta chain was carried out in a study of T cell repertoires in cytomegalovirus infection. Background on the study: CMV epitopes that were recently identified and HLA-C-restricted were used alongside well-studied HLA-B-restricted ones. Matching HLA type and CMV infection were both indicated by public TCR beta signatures.

This clonotype was observed at least ten times. Its antigen is unidentified. Using its own MiXCR run on the reads, TCRdb lists one record per CDR3 protein. This table has approximately 120,000 distinct CDR3 sequences, around 30% appearing once. Trimming pared 0 bases from V and 0 bases from J, leaving 14 bases between. This CDR3 has 16 residues. Germline-derived CDR1 and CDR2 are DFQATT and SNEGSKA (reference sequence). Study-level findings and limits: There were carriers of CMV plus the relevant HLA, and cumulative public TCR beta family frequency identified them. The ex vivo response was dominated by HLA-C-restricted CMV-specific TCR beta clonotypes.

The genes are TRBV20-1 and TRBJ1-1; no firm D call. The sample was CD8+ T cells from cultured PBMCs, taken from culture after CMV antigen stimulation. This clonotype was obtained from a human donor in good health (CMV status not recorded). Some clones in this sample may be carry-over from other donors' samples. CDR3 bases: TGCAGTGCTAGAGATTTGGCGTCGACCATGAACACTGAAGCTTTCTTT. It specifies CSARDLASTMNTEAFF.